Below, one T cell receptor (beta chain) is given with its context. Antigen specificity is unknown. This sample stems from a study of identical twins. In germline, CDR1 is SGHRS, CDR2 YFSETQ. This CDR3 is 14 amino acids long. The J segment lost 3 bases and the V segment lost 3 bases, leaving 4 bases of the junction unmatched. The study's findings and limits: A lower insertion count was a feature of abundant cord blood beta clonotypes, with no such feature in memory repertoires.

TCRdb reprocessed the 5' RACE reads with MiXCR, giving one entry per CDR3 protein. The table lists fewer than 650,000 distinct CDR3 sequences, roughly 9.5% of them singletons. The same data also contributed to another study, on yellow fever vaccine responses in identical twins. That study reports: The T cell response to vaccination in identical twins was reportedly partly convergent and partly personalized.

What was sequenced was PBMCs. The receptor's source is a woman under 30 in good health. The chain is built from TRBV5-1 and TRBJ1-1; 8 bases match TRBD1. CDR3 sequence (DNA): TGCGCCAGCAGCTGGACAGGGATGCACACTGAAGCTTTCTTT. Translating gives CASSWTGMHTEAFF.